The 14 T cell receptor beta chains listed next were all sequenced from one sample in a study of cytomegalovirus exposure and HLA in healthy donors. 60 Vbeta and 13 Jbeta primers were used in PCR. Assay: immunoSEQ multiplex PCR; the TCRdb copy retains only in-frame clones and omits some. The sample includes some 190,000 clones, roughly 80% of them seen just once. The sequenced material came from PBMCs. The receptors stem from a male donor in good health and CMV-seronegative.

The genes are TRBV5-1 and TRBJ2-7; TRBD2 aligns across 7 bases. Germline values: CDR1 SGHRS, CDR2 YFSETQ. The V and J ends lost 0 bases and 3 bases, in that order; junction bases with no gene match: 9. This CDR3 has 16 residues. The DNA for the CDR3 is TGCGCCAGCAGCTTGGCCTTACTGGCGGGAGTCTACGAGCAGTACTTC. This codes for CASSLALLAGVYEQYF.

The chain joins TRBV5-4 to TRBJ2-2; 7 nucleotides agree with TRBD2. V shed 0 bases, J shed 4 bases, and the junction held 9 bases outside the gene matches. CDR1 is SGHNT, CDR2 YYREEE, per germline (reference sequence). The CDR3 runs to 17 residues. The chain's CDR3 is CASSLEMAGAVTGELFF. Here the CDR3 DNA reads TGTGCCAGCAGCTTGGAGATGGCGGGAGCGGTCACCGGGGAGCTGTTTTTT.

This clone was seen only once. The rearrangement links TRBV19 to TRBJ2-1, with D perhaps matching TRBD1 (6 bases). The CDR3 has 17 residues. With 5 bases removed from V and 0 bases from J, the gap between germline ends came to 17 bases. CDR1 is LNHDA and CDR2 is SQIVND in the germline V gene (reference sequence). CDR3 sequence reads: CASSLYGTFSSYNEQFF. The CDR3 DNA reads TGTGCCAGTAGTTTATACGGGACATTTAGCTCCTACAATGAGCAGTTCTTC.

The chain recombines TRBV15 with TRBJ2-7; 10 nucleotides match TRBD2. Germline V lookup: CDR1 LNHNV, CDR2 YYDKDF (reference sequence). V shed 3 bases, J shed 3 bases, and the junction held 5 bases outside the gene matches. The CDR3 runs to 15 residues. Written as DNA, the CDR3 is TGTGCCACCAGCAGGGGGACTAGCGACAACTACGAGCAGTACTTC. This codes for CATSRGTSDNYEQYF. The full variable domain, rest sourced from reference TRBV15 and TRBJ2-7, is DAMVIQNPRYQVTQFGKPVTLSCSQTLNHNVMYWYQQKSSQAPKLLFHYYDKDFNNEADTPDNFQSRRPNTSFCFLDIRSPGLGDTAMYLCATSRGTSDNYEQYFGPGTRLTVT.

The rearrangement links TRBV19 to TRBJ2-3; 9 positions match TRBD2. In germline, CDR1 is LNHDA, CDR2 SQIVND (reference sequence). Germline trimming cut 4 bases from V and 5 bases from J; bases unmatched to any gene: 4. The CDR3 contains 14 residues. The CDR3 nucleotides read TGTGCCAGTAGTAGCGGGAGGGCCAGAGATACGCAGTATTTT. Protein: CASSSGRARDTQYF.

In regard to this clone: Within the sample, other DNA sequences also encode this same CDR3. V is TRBV10-3 and J is TRBJ2-7; D call uncertain. The V gene's germline CDR1 is ENHRY and CDR2 SYGVKD. The CDR3 totals 11 residues. V lost 4 bases and J lost 1, with 2 bases in between. The chain's CDR3 is CAISASYEQYF. CDR3 nucleotides: TGTGCCATCAGTGCTTCCTACGAGCAGTACTTC.

This clone was seen only a few times. The J gene is TRBJ1-1, the V gene TRBV5-1, with unresolved D. Trimming stripped 0 bases from V and 0 bases from J, with 9 bases between. The germline V gene has CDR1 SGHRS and CDR2 YFSETQ. CDR3 length equals 15 residues. CDR3: CASSLVGRLNTEAFF. CDR3 DNA: TGCGCCAGCAGCTTGGTAGGCAGGCTGAACACTGAAGCTTTCTTT.

In nucleotides, the CDR3 is TGTGCCAGAAGCTTGAAAGGGACTAGCCTGAGTGAGCAGTTCTTC. It encodes CARSLKGTSLSEQFF. The genes are TRBV5-3 and TRBJ2-1; 9 bases line up with TRBD2. TRBV5-3 qualifies as an ORF whose function is uncertain. V shed 1 base, J shed 9 bases, and the junction held 8 bases outside the gene matches. The length of the CDR3 is 15 residues.

The chain couples TRBV2 to TRBJ1-5, with 10 bases fitting TRBD1. The CDR3 has 12 amino acids. Germline CDR1 SNHLY, CDR2 FYNNEI. CDR3 region: CAVGTGVEPQHF. The CDR3 DNA reads as TGTGCGGTAGGGACAGGGGTAGAGCCCCAGCATTTT.

The rearrangement uses TRBV21-1 and TRBJ2-5; the table gives TRBD2 as D, unverified against the DNA. TRBV21-1 is a listed pseudogene. This CDR3 has 16 residues. Written as DNA, the CDR3 is TGTGCCAGCAGCAAAGCAAAGCGGGGGGGAGAAGAGACCCAGTACTTC. This codes for CASSKAKRGGEETQYF.

The chain carries TRBV13 and TRBJ1-1; 9 bases are shared with TRBD1. CDR1 and CDR2 (germline): PRHDT, FYEKMQ (reference sequence). The J segment lost 6 bases and the V segment lost 5 bases, leaving 7 bases of the junction unmatched. CDR3 length equals 14 residues. CDR3 in DNA: TGTGCCAGCAGCCCGGAGGGGACAGGGTCTGAAGCTTTCTTT. Translation gives CASSPEGTGSEAFF.

This chain connects TRBV7-2 to TRBJ1-1; D perhaps matches TRBD1 (6 bases). The germline V gene encodes CDR1 SGHTA and CDR2 FQGNSA. Trimming shortened V by 1 base and J by 7 bases, and 19 bases separated the two germline ends. The CDR3 sequence is 16 residues long. The CDR3 coding sequence is TGTGCCAGCAGCTTAGGGCCAACAGGGAATCGTCTTGAAGCTTTCTTT. This sequence encodes CASSLGPTGNRLEAFF.

The V call is TRBV28, the J call TRBJ2-7; the D gene is possibly TRBD1 (6 bases). CDR1 and CDR2 from the germline V gene are MDHEN and SYDVKM. The V end lost 7 bases, the J end lost 7 bases, and 17 bases lay between the germline ends. The CDR3 consists of 13 residues. DNA of the CDR3: TGTGCCAGCACCCTACCAGGGGCCCGAGAGCAGTACTTC. Translating it yields CASTLPGAREQYF.

CDR3 region: CASSPRTGNQIRPYNEQFF. CDR3 nucleotide sequence: TGTGCCAGCTCCCCAAGGACAGGGAACCAGATAAGACCCTACAATGAGCAGTTCTTC. V is TRBV18 and J is TRBJ2-1, with 8 positions matching TRBD1. V was pared by 6 bases and J by 2 bases, with 18 bases of the junction left unmatched. Germline CDR1 and CDR2: KGHSH and LQKENI. The CDR3 runs 19 residues.